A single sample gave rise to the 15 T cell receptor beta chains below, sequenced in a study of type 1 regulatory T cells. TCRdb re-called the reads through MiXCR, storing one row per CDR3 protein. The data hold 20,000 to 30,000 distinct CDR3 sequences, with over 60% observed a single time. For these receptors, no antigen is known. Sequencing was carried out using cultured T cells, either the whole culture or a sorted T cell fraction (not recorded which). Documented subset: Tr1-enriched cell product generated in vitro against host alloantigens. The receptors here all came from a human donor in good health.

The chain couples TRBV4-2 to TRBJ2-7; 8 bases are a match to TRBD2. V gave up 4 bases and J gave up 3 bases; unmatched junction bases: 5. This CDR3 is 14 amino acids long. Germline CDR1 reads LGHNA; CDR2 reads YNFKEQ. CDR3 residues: CASSPSGGYYEQYF. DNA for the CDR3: TGTGCCAGCAGCCCCAGCGGGGGCTACTACGAGCAGTACTTC.

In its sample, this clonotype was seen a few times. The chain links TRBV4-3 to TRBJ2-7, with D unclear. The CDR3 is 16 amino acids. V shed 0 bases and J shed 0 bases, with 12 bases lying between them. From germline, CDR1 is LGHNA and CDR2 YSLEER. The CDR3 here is CASSQDIQSHSYEQYF. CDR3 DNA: TGCGCCAGCAGCCAAGATATCCAGTCCCACTCCTACGAGCAGTACTTC.

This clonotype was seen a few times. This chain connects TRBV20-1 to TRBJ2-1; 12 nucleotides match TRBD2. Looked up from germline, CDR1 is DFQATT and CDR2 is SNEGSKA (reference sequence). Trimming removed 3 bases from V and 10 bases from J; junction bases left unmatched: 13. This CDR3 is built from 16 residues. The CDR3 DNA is TGCAGTGCTAGGGACGGGTCTAGCGGGGGGGCAAACGAGCAGTTCTTC. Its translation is CSARDGSSGGANEQFF.

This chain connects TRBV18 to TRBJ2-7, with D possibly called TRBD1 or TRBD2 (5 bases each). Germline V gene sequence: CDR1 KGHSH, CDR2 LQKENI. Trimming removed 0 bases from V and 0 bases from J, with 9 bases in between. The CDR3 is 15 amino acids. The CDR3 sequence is CASSPPGRGSYEQYF. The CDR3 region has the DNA TGTGCCAGCTCACCACCGGGACGGGGCTCCTACGAGCAGTACTTC.

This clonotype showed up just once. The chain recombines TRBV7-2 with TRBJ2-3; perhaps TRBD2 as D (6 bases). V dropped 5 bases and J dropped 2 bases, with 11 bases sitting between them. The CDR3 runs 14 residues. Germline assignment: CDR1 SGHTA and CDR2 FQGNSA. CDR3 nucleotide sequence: TGTGCCAGCAGCCCGACTAGTGTCACAGATACGCAGTATTTT. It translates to CASSPTSVTDTQYF.

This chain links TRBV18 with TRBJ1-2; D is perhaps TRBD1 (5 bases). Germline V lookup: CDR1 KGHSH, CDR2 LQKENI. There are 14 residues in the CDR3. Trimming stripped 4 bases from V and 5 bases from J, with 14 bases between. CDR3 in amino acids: CASSRTQGEYGYTF. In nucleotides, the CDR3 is TGTGCCAGCTCACGGACCCAGGGAGAGTATGGCTACACCTTC.

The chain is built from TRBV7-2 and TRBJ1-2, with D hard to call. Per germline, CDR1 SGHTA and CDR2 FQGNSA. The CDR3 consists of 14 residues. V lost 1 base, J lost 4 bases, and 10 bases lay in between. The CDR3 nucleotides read TGTGCCAGCAGCTTAGATCTCACCAGCTATGGCTACACCTTC. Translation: CASSLDLTSYGYTF.

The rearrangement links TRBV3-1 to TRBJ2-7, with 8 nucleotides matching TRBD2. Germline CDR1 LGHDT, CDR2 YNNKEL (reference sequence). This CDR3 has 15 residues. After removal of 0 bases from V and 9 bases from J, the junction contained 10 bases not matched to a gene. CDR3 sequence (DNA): TGTGCCAGCAGCCAAGATCTGGCGGGGGGTACGGTGCAGTACTTC. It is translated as CASSQDLAGGTVQYF.

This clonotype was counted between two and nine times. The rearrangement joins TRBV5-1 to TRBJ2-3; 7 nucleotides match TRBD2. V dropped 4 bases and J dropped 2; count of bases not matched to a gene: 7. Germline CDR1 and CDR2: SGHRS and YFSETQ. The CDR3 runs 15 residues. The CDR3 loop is CASSGGGASTDTQYF. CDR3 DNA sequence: TGCGCCAGCAGCGGGGGGGGTGCCTCCACAGATACGCAGTATTTT.

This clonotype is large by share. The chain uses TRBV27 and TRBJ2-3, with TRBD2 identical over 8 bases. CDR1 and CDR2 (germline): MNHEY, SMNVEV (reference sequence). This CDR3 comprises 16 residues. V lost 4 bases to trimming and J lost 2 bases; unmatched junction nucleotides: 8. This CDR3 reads CASSWRGDHLTDTQYF. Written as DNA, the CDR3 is TGTGCCAGCAGTTGGCGGGGGGATCACCTCACAGATACGCAGTATTTT.

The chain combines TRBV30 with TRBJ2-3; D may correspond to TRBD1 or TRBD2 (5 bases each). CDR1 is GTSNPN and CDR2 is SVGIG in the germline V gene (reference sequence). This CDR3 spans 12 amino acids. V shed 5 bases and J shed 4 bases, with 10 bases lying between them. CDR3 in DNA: TGTGCCTGGGGCCTGGGGGCAGATACGCAGTATTTT. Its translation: CAWGLGADTQYF. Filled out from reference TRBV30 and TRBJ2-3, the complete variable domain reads SQTIHQWPATLVQPVGSPLSLECTVEGTSNPNLYWYRQAAGRGLQLLFYSVGIGQISSEVPQNLSASRPQDRQFILSSKKLLLSDSGFYLCAWGLGADTQYFGPGTRLTVL.

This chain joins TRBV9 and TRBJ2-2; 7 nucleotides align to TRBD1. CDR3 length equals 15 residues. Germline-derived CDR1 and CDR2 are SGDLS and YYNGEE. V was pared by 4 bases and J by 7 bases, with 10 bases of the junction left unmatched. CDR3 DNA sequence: TGTGCCAGCAGCCCTAGGGGGACAGCCATCGGGGAGCTGTTTTTT. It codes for CASSPRGTAIGELFF.

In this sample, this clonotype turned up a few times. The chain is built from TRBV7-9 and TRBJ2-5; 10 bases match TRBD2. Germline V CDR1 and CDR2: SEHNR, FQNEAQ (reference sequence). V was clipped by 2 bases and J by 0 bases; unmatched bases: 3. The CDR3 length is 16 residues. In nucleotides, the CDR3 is TGTGCCAGCAGCTTAAGGACTAGCGGTCACCAAGAGACCCAGTACTTC. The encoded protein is CASSLRTSGHQETQYF.

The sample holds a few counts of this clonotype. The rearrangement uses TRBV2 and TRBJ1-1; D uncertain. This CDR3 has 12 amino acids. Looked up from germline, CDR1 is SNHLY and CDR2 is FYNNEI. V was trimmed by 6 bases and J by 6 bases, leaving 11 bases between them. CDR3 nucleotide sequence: TGTGCCAGCAGAAAATATGTAGCTGAAGCTTTCTTT. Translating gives CASRKYVAEAFF.

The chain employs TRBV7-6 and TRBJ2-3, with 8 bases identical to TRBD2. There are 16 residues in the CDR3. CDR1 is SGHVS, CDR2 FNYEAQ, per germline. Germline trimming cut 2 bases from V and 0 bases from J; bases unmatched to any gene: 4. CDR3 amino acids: CASSLLAGYSTDTQYF. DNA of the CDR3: TGTGCCAGCAGCTTATTAGCGGGGTATAGCACAGATACGCAGTATTTT.